These T cell receptor beta chains were read from a single sample in a study of blood T cell repertoires in COVID-19. Repertoires were generated with immunoSEQ multiplex PCR, while TCRdb's copy carries only in-frame clones and drops some. Seen here are around 60,000 clones, 86% observed once, and the top ten hold roughly 15%. The specimen was peripheral blood. The source is a human donor in a cohort sampled during active COVID-19. Both conserved end residues are trimmed from each CDR3.

CDR3 protein	V gene	CDR3 length	J gene
ASSLGQAGPYEQY	TRBV28	13	TRBJ2-7
ASISNNYGYT	TRBV28	10	TRBJ1-2
ASSPLPLAGGPTDTQY	TRBV5-4	16	TRBJ2-3
ASSYNRQGNQPQH	TRBV6-2/TRBV6-3	13	TRBJ1-5
ASRSPTSGSYEQY	TRBV6-5	13	TRBJ2-7
ASSVGGLAGGDTQY	TRBV9	14	TRBJ2-3
ASSLRTGNTGELF	TRBV5-1	13	TRBJ2-2
ASSPGTSGGETQY	TRBV7-9	13	TRBJ2-5
ASSKQPGQGDSPLH	TRBV6-6	14	TRBJ1-6
AWSGGPSRDTQY	TRBV30	12	TRBJ2-3
ASSQGGLAGVGTGELF	TRBV14	16	TRBJ2-2
ASSLTVRGNSPLH	TRBV7-2	13	TRBJ1-6
ASSKAARASYNEQF	TRBV21-1	14	TRBJ2-1
ASSFPLWSDSYEQY	TRBV28	14	TRBJ2-7
ASTDDRRGYT	TRBV19	10	TRBJ1-2
ASSRESNEQF	TRBV7-8	10	TRBJ2-1
SERQGAGETQY	TRBV29-1	11	TRBJ2-5
ATSGRRTGYGTDTQY	TRBV15	15	TRBJ2-3
ASKNGGGEKLF	TRBV28	11	TRBJ1-4
ASTGTSGSYEQF	TRBV5-1	12	TRBJ2-1
ASSAQGGTGELF	TRBV2	12	TRBJ2-2
ASSYGSTEAF	TRBV6-6	10	TRBJ1-1
ASSQRENTEAF	TRBV18	11	TRBJ1-1
ASSVAGATNEKLF	TRBV9	13	TRBJ1-4
ASSPGGGHQPQH	TRBV28	12	TRBJ1-5
ASSLARAGGQAGYT	TRBV7-2	14	TRBJ1-2
ASSLRDSDNSPLH	TRBV28	13	TRBJ1-6
ASSPQPTGEQF	TRBV6-6	11	TRBJ2-1
ASSLGSYGYT	TRBV28	10	TRBJ1-2
ASSSQGSYNSPLH	TRBV28	13	TRBJ1-6
ATSHLAYDTQY	TRBV24-1	11	TRBJ2-3
ASSSLAGVDYEQY	TRBV18	13	TRBJ2-7
ASSEMSKPEAF	TRBV2	11	TRBJ1-1
ASRGLGVYNEQF	TRBV19	12	TRBJ2-1
ASSSGLASYEQY	TRBV13	12	TRBJ2-7